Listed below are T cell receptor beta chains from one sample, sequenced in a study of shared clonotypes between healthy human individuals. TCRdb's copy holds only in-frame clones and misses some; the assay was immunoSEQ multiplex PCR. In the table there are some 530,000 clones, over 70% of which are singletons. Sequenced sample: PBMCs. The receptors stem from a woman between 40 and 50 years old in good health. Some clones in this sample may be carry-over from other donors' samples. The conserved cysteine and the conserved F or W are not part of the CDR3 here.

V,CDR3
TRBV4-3,ASSQDNRVTDTQY
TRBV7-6,ASSLMTGRDEKLF
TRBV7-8,ASSLTQFGTEQY
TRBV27,ASRLTDTQY
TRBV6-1,ASSEARGRGIGLANEKLF
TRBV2,ASSEASAYEQY
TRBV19,ASAGIPGGLYEQY
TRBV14,ASSQVLTTPSSSYT
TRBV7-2,ASSPNRGRGYGYT
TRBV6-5,ASRGVASSYEQY
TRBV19,ASRGTSGRPGANVLT
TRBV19,ASSIGQPNYGYT
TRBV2,ASNRLSSYEQY
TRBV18,ATRPSGSYEQY
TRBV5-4,ASSLSGEATDTQY